The entry that follows covers one TCR beta chain sequence. Clones were read by immunoSEQ multiplex PCR, and TCRdb kept only the in-frame ones, dropping some. The sample has approximately 150,000 clones; around 76% are singletons. The data were taken from a study of blood T cell repertoires in COVID-19. The CDR3 length is 14 residues. After removal of 10 bases from V and 5 bases from J, the junction contained 9 bases not matched to a gene. Germline CDR1 and CDR2: SNHLY and FYNNEI. Material: peripheral blood. The TCR sequence derives from a man aged 60 to 69 with acute or convalescent COVID-19. The J gene is TRBJ1-4, the V gene TRBV2, with TRBD1 identical over 8 bases. The CDR3 protein is CATGTGRRNEKLFF. The CDR3 bases are TGTGCCACAGGGACAGGTCGCAGGAATGAAAAACTGTTTTTT.